Each of the 6 T cell receptor beta chains below was sequenced from the same sample in a study of shared clonotypes between healthy human individuals. Using immunoSEQ multiplex PCR, the repertoire was profiled, and TCRdb retains in-frame clones only, with some absent. The sample records under 1,100,000 clones, under 80% being singletons. Sequencing input: memory CD4+ T cells sorted from blood. Subset here: CD45RA-negative fraction. Receptors originate from a young man in good health.

The V gene is TRBV18, the J gene TRBJ2-2, with D maybe TRBD2 (6 bases). Between the trimmed V and J ends, which lost 8 bases and 5 bases, there was a span of 15 bases. Germline-derived CDR1 and CDR2 are KGHSH and LQKENI. The CDR3 contains 14 residues. The CDR3, as DNA: TGTGCCAGCAATTCGGGAGCAGGTACCGGGGAGCTGTTTTTT. Protein product: CASNSGAGTGELFF.

The chain joins TRBV10-3 to TRBJ1-2; D is uncertain. There are 13 residues in the CDR3. The germline V gene encodes CDR1 ENHRY and CDR2 SYGVKD. V gave up 4 bases and J gave up 3 bases, with 9 bases separating them. The DNA for the CDR3 is TGTGCCATCAGTGCTGGGGAAGACTATGGCTACACCTTC. Translating gives CAISAGEDYGYTF.

The CDR3 is CASSLRLAGVTYNEQFF. In DNA form, the CDR3 reads TGTGCCAGCAGCTTACGACTAGCGGGGGTTACCTACAATGAGCAGTTCTTC. The chain uses TRBV5-5 and TRBJ2-1; 12 bases agree with TRBD2. CDR3 length equals 17 residues. After removal of 2 bases from V and 2 bases from J, the junction contained 5 bases not matched to a gene. The V gene's germline CDR1 is SGHKS and CDR2 YYEKEE (reference sequence).

The V and J genes are TRBV19 and TRBJ2-3; the D is unclear. This CDR3 contains 16 residues. Between the trimmed V and J ends, which lost 7 bases and 1 base, there was a span of 18 bases. Germline CDR1 LNHDA, CDR2 SQIVND (reference sequence). The CDR3 DNA is TGTGCCAGTACTTCCTCCGGCGGCCTCGGCACAGATACGCAGTATTTT. Its protein is CASTSSGGLGTDTQYF.

Remarks on this clone: Other DNA variants within this sample encode the same CDR3. The gene calls are TRBV5-1 and TRBJ2-7; D is perhaps TRBD2 (5 bases). The CDR3 sequence is 14 residues long. Looked up from germline, CDR1 is SGHRS and CDR2 is YFSETQ. V was clipped by 1 base and J by 0 bases, with 8 bases between them. The CDR3 here is CASSLSGSSYEQYF. The CDR3 nucleotides are TGCGCCAGCAGCTTGTCGGGAAGCTCCTACGAGCAGTACTTC. The variable domain in full, with the rest retrieved from reference TRBV5-1 and TRBJ2-7, is KAGVTQTPRYLIKTRGQQVTLSCSPISGHRSVSWYQQTPGQGLQFLFEYFSETQRNKGNFPGRFSGRQFSNSRSEMNVSTLELGDSALYLCASSLSGSSYEQYFGPGTRLTVT.

The chain links TRBV10-2 to TRBJ2-1; possibly TRBD2 for D (5 bases). Per germline, CDR1 WSHSY and CDR2 SAAADI. V lost 3 bases and J 8 bases, leaving 17 bases between the germline ends. The CDR3 contains 15 residues. CDR3 in amino acids: CASSELQSGVYEQFF. In DNA form, the CDR3 reads TGCGCCAGCAGTGAATTACAGTCCGGGGTCTATGAGCAGTTCTTC.